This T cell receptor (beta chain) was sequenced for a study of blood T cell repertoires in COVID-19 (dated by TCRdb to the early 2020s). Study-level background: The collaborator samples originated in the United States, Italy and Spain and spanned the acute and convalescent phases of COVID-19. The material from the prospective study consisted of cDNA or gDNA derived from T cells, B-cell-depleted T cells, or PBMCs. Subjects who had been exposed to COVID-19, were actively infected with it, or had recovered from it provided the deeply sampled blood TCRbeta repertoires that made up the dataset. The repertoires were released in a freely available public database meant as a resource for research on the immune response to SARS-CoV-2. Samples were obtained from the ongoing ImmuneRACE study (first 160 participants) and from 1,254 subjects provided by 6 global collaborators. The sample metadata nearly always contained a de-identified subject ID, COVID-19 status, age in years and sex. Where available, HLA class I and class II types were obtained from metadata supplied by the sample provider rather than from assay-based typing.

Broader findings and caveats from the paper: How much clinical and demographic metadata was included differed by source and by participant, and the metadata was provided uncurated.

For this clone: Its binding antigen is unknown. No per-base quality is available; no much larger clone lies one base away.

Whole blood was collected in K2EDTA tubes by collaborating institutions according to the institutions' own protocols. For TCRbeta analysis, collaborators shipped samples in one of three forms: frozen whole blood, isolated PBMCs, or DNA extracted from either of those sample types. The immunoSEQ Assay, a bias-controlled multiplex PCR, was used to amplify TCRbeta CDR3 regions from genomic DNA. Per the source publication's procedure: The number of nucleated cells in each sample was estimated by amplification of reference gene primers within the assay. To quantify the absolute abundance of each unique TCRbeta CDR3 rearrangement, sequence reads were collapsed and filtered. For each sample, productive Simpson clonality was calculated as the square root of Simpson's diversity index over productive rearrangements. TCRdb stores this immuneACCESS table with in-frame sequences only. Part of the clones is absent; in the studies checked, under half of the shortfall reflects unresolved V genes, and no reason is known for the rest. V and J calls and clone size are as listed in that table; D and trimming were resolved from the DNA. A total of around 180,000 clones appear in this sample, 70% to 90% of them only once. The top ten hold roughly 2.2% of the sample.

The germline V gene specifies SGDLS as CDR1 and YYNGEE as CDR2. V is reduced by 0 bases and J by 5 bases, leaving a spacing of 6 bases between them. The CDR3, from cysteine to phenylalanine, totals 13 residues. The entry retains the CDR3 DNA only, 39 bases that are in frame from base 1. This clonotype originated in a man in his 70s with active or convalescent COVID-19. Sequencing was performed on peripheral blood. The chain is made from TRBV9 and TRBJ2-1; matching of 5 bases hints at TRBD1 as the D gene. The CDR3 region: CASSVGRDNEQFF. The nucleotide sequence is TGTGCCAGCAGCGTAGGCAGGGACAATGAGCAGTTCTTC.